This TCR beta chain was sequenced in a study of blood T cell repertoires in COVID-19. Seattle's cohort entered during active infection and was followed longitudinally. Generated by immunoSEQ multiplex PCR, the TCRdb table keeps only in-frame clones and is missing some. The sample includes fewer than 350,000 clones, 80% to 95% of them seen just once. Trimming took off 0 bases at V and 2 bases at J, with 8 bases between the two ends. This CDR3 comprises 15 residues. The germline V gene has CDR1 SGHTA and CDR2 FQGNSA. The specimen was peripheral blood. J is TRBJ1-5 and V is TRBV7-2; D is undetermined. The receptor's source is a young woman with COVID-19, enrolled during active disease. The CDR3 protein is CASSLAGEGNQPQHF. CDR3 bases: TGTGCCAGCAGCTTAGCCGGGGAGGGCAATCAGCCCCAGCATTTT.